This is a list of T cell receptor beta chains from one sample in a study of neoadjuvant anti-PD-1 for oral cavity cancer. Assay used: immunoSEQ multiplex PCR; TCRdb lists only in-frame clones, some missing. The top ten clones hold about 4.1% of a sample with 9,300 or so clones, more than 70% of them seen once. Sequencing used PBMCs, obtained after nivolumab (anti-PD-1) treatment. The source is a person aged 35 to 85 with oral cavity squamous cell carcinoma. The CDR3 runs from the conserved cysteine through the conserved F or W. D genes are given only for firm matches. Clone size is not always given. Where it is, it says once, few, many or a class for expanded clones.

v_gene,d_gene,j_gene,abundance,CDR3aa,CDR3nt
TRBV10-3,TRBD1,TRBJ2-7,.,CAISETWGQVSYEQYF,TGTGCCATCAGTGAGACGTGGGGACAGGTTTCCTACGAGCAGTACTTC
TRBV5-5,.,TRBJ2-7,once,CASSFAARIPSYEQYF,TGTGCCAGCAGCTTCGCCGCGAGAATTCCTTCCTACGAGCAGTACTTC
TRBV10-2,TRBD1,TRBJ2-1,.,CATEPGQGWGSEQFF,TGCGCCACCGAACCGGGACAGGGGTGGGGTTCCGAGCAGTTCTTC
TRBV6-6,.,TRBJ2-4,.,CASSPTGPGKNIQYF,TGTGCCAGCAGCCCCACGGGACCTGGCAAAAACATTCAGTACTTC
TRBV29-1,.,TRBJ1-1,.,CSGYRVGLNTEAFF,TGCAGCGGATACAGGGTAGGGTTGAACACTGAAGCTTTCTTT
TRBV11-2,.,TRBJ2-2,.,CASSPRTVLDTGELFF,TGTGCCAGCAGCCCGCGGACAGTTCTTGACACCGGGGAGCTGTTTTTT
TRBV7-3,.,TRBJ1-2,few,CASSLDGNYGYTF,TGTGCCAGCAGTCTCGACGGAAACTATGGCTACACCTTC
TRBV19,TRBD1,TRBJ1-2,.,CASREVQGANYGYTF,TGTGCCAGTAGAGAAGTACAGGGGGCCAACTATGGCTACACCTTC
TRBV25-1,.,TRBJ1-1,.,CATRDGLGGAFF,TGTGCCACCCGGGACGGATTGGGAGGAGCTTTCTTT
TRBV5-4,TRBD1,TRBJ1-6,.,CASSPGTEKKSPLHF,TGTGCCAGCAGCCCCGGGACAGAGAAAAAATCACCCCTCCACTTT
TRBV6-5,.,TRBJ2-7,.,CASSRQTVSSYEQYF,TGTGCCAGCAGCCGCCAGACGGTTAGCTCCTACGAGCAGTACTTC
TRBV30,TRBD2,TRBJ2-2,.,CAWTGLASSGELFF,TGTGCCTGGACCGGACTAGCTAGTAGCGGGGAGCTGTTTTTT
TRBV5-1,.,TRBJ2-1,.,CASSAGSNNEQFF,TGCGCCAGCAGCGCCGGGTCGAACAATGAGCAGTTCTTC
TRBV6-5,.,TRBJ1-1,.,CASSYWSGRNTEAFF,TGTGCCAGCAGTTACTGGTCGGGAAGGAACACTGAAGCTTTCTTT
TRBV19,TRBD2,TRBJ2-5,.,CASSMGLAGGETQYF,TGTGCCAGTAGTATGGGACTAGCGGGGGGAGAGACCCAGTACTTC
TRBV14,TRBD1,TRBJ1-2,few,CASSQDRGYRSNYGYTF,TGTGCCAGCAGCCAGGACAGGGGATACCGATCTAACTATGGCTACACCTTC
TRBV9,TRBD2,TRBJ2-7,.,CASSPGLAVSYEQYF,TGTGCCAGCAGCCCCGGACTAGCGGTTTCCTACGAGCAGTACTTC
TRBV2,.,TRBJ2-7,few,CASSEGQQGDYEQYF,TGTGCCAGCAGCGAGGGGCAACAGGGTGACTACGAGCAGTACTTC
TRBV27,.,TRBJ1-1,.,CASSLPTDGGAGTEAFF,TGTGCCAGCAGTTTGCCGACTGACGGGGGGGCAGGAACTGAAGCTTTCTTT
TRBV7-9,.,TRBJ2-5,.,CASSPPLKTQYF,TGTGCCAGCAGCCCCCCGCTTAAGACCCAGTACTTC
TRBV6-1,TRBD1,TRBJ2-2,.,CASRGQGDTGELFF,TGTGCCAGCAGGGGACAGGGGGACACCGGGGAGCTGTTTTTT
TRBV2,.,TRBJ1-4,once,CASSESRTARNEKLFF,TGTGCCAGCAGTGAATCCAGAACAGCTCGTAATGAAAAACTGTTTTTT
TRBV4-1,.,TRBJ2-4,.,CASSQRGGPQAKNIQYF,TGCGCCAGCAGCCAGAGGGGGGGGCCCCAAGCCAAAAACATTCAGTACTTC
TRBV4-1,.,TRBJ1-2,.,CASSQVGGDYGYTF,TGCGCCAGCAGCCAAGTTGGGGGGGACTATGGCTACACCTTC
TRBV4-2,.,TRBJ1-2,.,CASSQGMDNYGYTF,TGTGCCAGCAGCCAAGGGATGGATAACTATGGCTACACCTTC
TRBV6-1,TRBD2,TRBJ2-1,.,CASSVSGLAGHNEQFF,TGTGCCAGCAGTGTCTCGGGACTAGCGGGACACAATGAGCAGTTCTTC
TRBV6-5,TRBD2,TRBJ2-3,.,CASSGTSVSTDTQYF,TGTGCCAGCAGCGGGACTAGCGTGAGCACAGATACGCAGTATTTT
TRBV7-2,TRBD2,TRBJ2-7,once,CASSSRTSGGEQYF,TGTGCCAGCAGCTCGCGGACTAGCGGGGGAGAGCAGTACTTC
TRBV5-1,.,TRBJ1-1,.,CASSLEAGRNTEAFF,TGCGCCAGCAGCTTGGAAGCGGGCAGGAACACTGAAGCTTTCTTT
TRBV11-3,TRBD1,TRBJ2-7,.,CASSPGQGRSEQYF,TGTGCCAGCAGCCCAGGACAGGGTAGGAGCGAGCAGTACTTC
TRBV6-1,.,TRBJ2-7,.,CASSEAYYEQYF,TGTGCCAGCAGTGAAGCCTACTACGAGCAGTACTTC
TRBV7-2,.,TRBJ2-2,.,CASKQGRLMGELFF,TGTGCCAGTAAACAGGGCCGGCTCATGGGGGAGCTGTTTTTT
TRBV10-2,.,TRBJ2-3,.,CASSPGTIMSDTQYF,TGCGCCAGCAGTCCGGGGACCATAATGTCGGATACGCAGTATTTT
TRBV4-1,.,TRBJ1-5,few,CASSHVALRGRSNQPQHF,TGCGCCAGCAGCCACGTCGCGCTACGGGGGAGAAGCAATCAGCCCCAGCATTTT
TRBV7-9,.,TRBJ1-1,.,CASGQAPSRIEAFF,TGTGCCAGCGGACAAGCACCTTCTAGGATTGAAGCTTTCTTT
TRBV6-4,.,TRBJ1-1,.,CASSDTDSRTEAFF,TGTGCCAGCAGTGACACGGACAGTCGGACTGAAGCTTTCTTT
TRBV7-8,.,TRBJ1-2,.,CASSEWTVGGYTF,TGTGCCAGCAGCGAATGGACAGTGGGTGGCTACACCTTC
TRBV29-1,.,TRBJ2-1,.,CSVARSSRGTEQFF,TGCAGCGTTGCAAGGTCATCCCGGGGGACTGAGCAGTTCTTC
TRBV19,.,TRBJ1-6,.,CASGSGIPNSPLHF,TGTGCCAGTGGTTCCGGAATCCCGAATTCACCCCTCCACTTT
TRBV11-2,.,TRBJ2-5,.,CASTHGARGETQYF,TGTGCCAGCACCCACGGGGCGAGGGGGGAGACCCAGTACTTC
TRBV5-4,.,TRBJ2-7,.,CASSFGLSRDYEQYF,TGTGCCAGCAGCTTTGGACTGAGTCGGGATTACGAGCAGTACTTC